Listed below are T cell receptor beta chains from one sample, sequenced in a study of shared clonotypes between healthy human individuals. Clones were read by immunoSEQ multiplex PCR, and TCRdb kept only the in-frame ones, dropping some. The table has millions of clones, 85% to 95% seen once. The sequencing input was naive CD4+ T cells sorted from blood. Receptors originate from a man between 18 and 29 years old in good health. Each CDR3 is given with its conserved first and last residue. The order of the fields is V gene, J gene, clone size, D gene, CDR3 DNA, CDR3 protein. A D gene is named only where the DNA matches it firmly. A clone size is listed for some rows: how often the clone was seen (once, few, many), or a class if it is expanded.

>TRBV28|TRBJ1-3|NA|TRBD1
TGTGCCAGCAGTTTAGGGGGACAGGGAGGAAACACCATATATTTT
CASSLGGQGGNTIYF
>TRBV5-1|TRBJ2-5|once|TRBD2
TGCGCCAGCAGCTCCCAGAGCGGGGTAGAAACCCAGTACTTC
CASSSQSGVETQYF
>TRBV7-2|TRBJ2-1|NA|TRBD2
TGTGCCAGCAGCTTGGGGGGAGGGCCCACCAATGAGCAGTTCTTC
CASSLGGGPTNEQFF
>TRBV11-2|TRBJ1-2|few|TRBD1
TGTGCCAGCAGCTTATTGCCAGGGGGCTATGGCTACACCTTC
CASSLLPGGYGYTF
>TRBV27|TRBJ2-7|NA|TRBD2
TGTGCCAGCAGTTTAGTTAGCGGGGGCCCATACGAGCAGTACTTC
CASSLVSGGPYEQYF
>TRBV5-1|TRBJ1-4|once|NA
TGCGCCAGCTTCGGGGGTCCAGGCGAAAAACTGTTTTTT
CASFGGPGEKLFF
>TRBV29-1|TRBJ2-1|NA|TRBD1
TGCAGCGTTGGGGACAGGGTCCTCAATGAGCAGTTCTTC
CSVGDRVLNEQFF
>TRBV28|TRBJ1-2|NA|NA
TGTGCCAGCAGTTTAGTAGGGGGGCTCCCTGGTGGCTACACCTTC
CASSLVGGLPGGYTF
>TRBV10-3|TRBJ2-3|NA|TRBD1
TGTGCCATCAGGCGGACAGGGGTCACAGATACGCAGTATTTT
CAIRRTGVTDTQYF
>TRBV15|TRBJ2-7|NA|TRBD2
TGTGCCACCAGCAGGCTAGCGGGGCCACTCTACGAGCAGTACTTC
CATSRLAGPLYEQYF
>TRBV6-5|TRBJ1-1|NA|NA
TGTGCCAGCAGTTCAAGGGGTACTGAAGCTTTCTTT
CASSSRGTEAFF
>TRBV5-1|TRBJ2-7|NA|TRBD1
TGCGCCAGCAGCTTGGTAGGGACAGGGGCCAACGAGCAGTACTTC
CASSLVGTGANEQYF
>TRBV9|TRBJ2-7|NA|NA
TGTGCCAGCAGCGTAGGGGACATTACCTACGAGCAGTACTTC
CASSVGDITYEQYF
>TRBV5-1|TRBJ2-7|NA|NA
TGCGCCAGCAGCACTGGGGACGGCTCCTACGAGCAGTACTTC
CASSTGDGSYEQYF
>TRBV10-3|TRBJ2-3|NA|TRBD2
TGTGCCATCAGTGAGTCGCGCGCGGGAGTGACAGATACGCAGTATTTT
CAISESRAGVTDTQYF
>TRBV11-2|TRBJ2-7|NA|NA
TGTGCCAGCAGCCCCGGAGGAGGTACGGAGCAGTACTTC
CASSPGGGTEQYF
>TRBV10-3|TRBJ1-1|NA|NA
TGTGCCATCAGTGATACGTTAGAGGGTGAAGCTTTCTTT
CAISDTLEGEAFF
>TRBV18|TRBJ1-5|NA|TRBD1
TGTGCCAGCTCACCACCGGGACAGGGCCAGAATCAGCCCCAGCATTTT
CASSPPGQGQNQPQHF
>TRBV25-1|TRBJ1-1|few|NA
TGTGCCAGCAGTGAATCTTCAGGGGTGGCTTTCTTT
CASSESSGVAFF
>TRBV11-2|TRBJ1-1|NA|NA
TGTGCCAGCAGCTTTACCCAGAACACTGAAGCTTTCTTT
CASSFTQNTEAFF
>TRBV30|TRBJ2-7|NA|NA
TGTGCCTGGAGAGCGGGCCCGGCCCACGAGCAGTACTTC
CAWRAGPAHEQYF
>TRBV7-9|TRBJ1-1|NA|NA
TGTGCCAGCAGCTTAATAGGGGGTGCTGAAGCTTTCTTT
CASSLIGGAEAFF
>TRBV28|TRBJ1-1|NA|TRBD1
TGTGCCAGCAGTTTTTATCAGGGGGGGACTGAAGCTTTCTTT
CASSFYQGGTEAFF
>TRBV6-5|TRBJ1-4|NA|NA
TGTGCCAGCGGGTTGAGACAGCAGTATGAAAAACTGTTTTTT
CASGLRQQYEKLFF